In this sample, the clone carrying this T cell receptor (beta chain) turned up a few times. What it binds is not known. The ends lost 2 bases at V and 6 bases at J; junction bases unmatched: 9. Germline V gene lookup returns CDR1 SNHLY and CDR2 FYNNEI. CDR3 size: 16 residues. The data were taken from a study of T cells after yellow fever vaccination. TCRdb processed the 5' RACE reads anew with MiXCR; each CDR3 protein has one entry. The sample lists over 300,000 distinct CDR3 sequences; roughly 3.5% were seen once. Study-wide results and limits: A faster peak, day 5 versus 15, was reached by the weaker secondary response.

The TCR comes from a man between 18 and 29 years old who received the YFV17D yellow fever vaccine. The chain uses TRBV2 and TRBJ2-3; TRBD2 matches 9 bases. This specimen was PBMCs, taken on the day of the yellow fever booster vaccination. The CDR3 protein is CASSERGLAGSDTQYF. CDR3 sequence (DNA): TGTGCCAGCAGTGAAAGGGGACTAGCAGGATCCGATACGCAGTATTTT.